This T cell receptor beta chain is drawn from a study of cytomegalovirus exposure and HLA in healthy donors. Study summary: The study's early data release held roughly 91 million unique TCRs from HLA-typed donors.

V gave up 10 bases and J gave up 4 bases, with 9 bases separating them. The CDR3 is made up of 11 amino acids. Germline values: CDR1 MNHEY, CDR2 SMNVEV (reference sequence). Overall study findings and caveats: A missense DCLRE1C variant was associated with V- and J-gene trimming of TCR beta chains in a later analysis, and an independent cohort replicated the association.

Notes on this clone: Antigen specificity is unknown.

The PCR had 60 Vbeta and 13 Jbeta primers. As originally analysed: An analysis that came later counted tens of millions of unique TCR beta chains, approximately 10 million shared. Clones were read by immunoSEQ multiplex PCR, and TCRdb kept only the in-frame ones, dropping some. The DNA was the basis for D and trimming; V, J and clone size are from that table. This sample's table has tens of thousands of clones. Sequencing was done on a sample of PBMCs. The clonotype comes from a man in his forties in good health and CMV-seronegative. The rearrangement uses TRBV27 and TRBJ2-3; a weak D match, TRBD2 (5 bases). CDR3 DNA: TGTGCCACGGGGTTGGCAGATACGCAGTATTTT. It yields the protein CATGLADTQYF.